The subject of this entry is one T cell receptor beta chain. As yet, its antigen is unknown. This entry comes from a study of T cell responses to AZD1222 COVID-19 vaccine. Overall study results and limits: Vaccine-associated CD4 TCRs spanned spike, dominant at 160-218 and 743-854. Spike-specific TCR depth and breadth grew after two AZD1222 doses. Clonal diversity was possibly underestimated, and the donors were mostly white British, with more females. Baseline seropositivity characterized only 5 or 6 AZD1222 recipients.

The germline V gene encodes CDR1 SGHRS and CDR2 YFSETQ. This CDR3 comprises 14 residues. V gave up 7 bases and J gave up 1 base, with 11 bases separating them. Some clones are missing from TCRdb's copy, which holds only in-frame ones; the method was immunoSEQ multiplex PCR. The sample comprises fewer than 200,000 clones, about 83% of which are singletons, and 0.95% to 1.1% rests with the top ten. The sequence was obtained from an adult who received the AZD1222 COVID-19 vaccine. The J gene is TRBJ2-2, the V gene TRBV5-1; D perhaps matches TRBD1 (5 bases). The material was peripheral blood, obtained 28 days after the second AZD1222 dose. CDR3 amino acids: CASSGGQNTGELFF. CDR3 in DNA: TGCGCCAGCTCCGGTGGACAGAACACCGGGGAGCTGTTTTTT.